This T cell receptor beta chain was observed in a study of T cell changes during pregnancy in multiple sclerosis. The table came from immunoSEQ multiplex PCR; TCRdb's copy has only in-frame clones and leaves some out. The table shows roughly 54,000 clones, with around 93% occurring only once. The sequences come from CD4+ T cells from peripheral blood mononuclear cells, collected after pregnancy. The clonotype originates from a female donor with multiple sclerosis, enrolled in a pregnancy study.

The CDR3 spells CASSVDSSYGYTF. The CDR3 nucleotides read TGTGCCAGCAGCGTGGACAGCTCCTATGGCTACACCTTC. V and J are TRBV9 and TRBJ1-2; a weak D match, TRBD1 (6 bases). The germline CDR1 and CDR2 sequences are SGDLS and YYNGEE. This CDR3 region has 13 residues. The germline V and J ends were trimmed by 2 bases and 4 bases, with 9 bases remaining between them.